This TCR beta chain derives from a study of cytomegalovirus exposure and HLA in healthy donors. Whole-study results and caveats: By HLA locus, TCR association rates varied in a later analysis, with DRB1 showing the most and HLA-C the fewest. Likely technical artifact: a cluster of highly shared sequence variants. One variant, a missense change in DCLRE1C, was linked in a later analysis to TCR beta V- and J-gene trimming. CMV serostatus was the sole immune exposure data available.

Primers included in the PCR were 60 Vbeta and 13 Jbeta primers. Produced via immunoSEQ multiplex PCR; TCRdb's table is partial and in-frame only. Of 80,000 to 100,000 clones listed, 70% to 75% are singletons. Germline loops: CDR1 SGHAT, CDR2 FQNNGV. The V end lost 3 bases, the J end lost 3 bases, and 11 bases lay between the germline ends. The CDR3 loop spans 15 amino acids. Regarding this clone: Its antigen is currently unknown.

Material for sequencing was PBMCs. This chain links TRBV11-2 with TRBJ2-2; D might be TRBD2 (7 bases). The TCR originated in a man in his forties or fifties in good health and CMV-seronegative. CDR3 nucleotides: TGTGCCAGCAGCTTTGCGGGGGCCCACACCGGGGAGCTGTTTTTT. Translating gives CASSFAGAHTGELFF.